This T cell receptor beta chain originates from a study of Graves' ophthalmopathy and Graves' hyperthyroidism. Study-level results: Most expanded clonotypes from thyroid (those above 0.001 frequency) were also found in blood. Using a 13-signature model, the authors split ophthalmopathy from stable hyperthyroidism, with 85% to 90% sensitivity and roughly 83% specificity.

Between the trimmed V and J ends, which lost 1 base and 7 bases, there was a span of 5 bases. In germline, CDR1 is LNHDA, CDR2 SQIVND (reference sequence). The length of the CDR3 is 12 residues. RNA transcripts yielded amplified TCR beta CDR3 regions. The authors performed first-round RT-PCR with HTBI primers and then a second-round multiplex PCR. TCRdb processed the multiplex PCR reads anew with MiXCR; each CDR3 protein has one entry. The data hold some 370,000 distinct CDR3 sequences, with about 17% observed a single time. For this clonotype: The antigen is undetermined.

This sequence joins TRBV19 and TRBJ1-5; D call uncertain. This sequence was found in an adult woman with stable Graves' hyperthyroidism. The sequencing input was peripheral blood. The CDR3 nucleotides are TGTGCCAGTAGTATAGTGAGGCAGCCCCAGCATTTT. Its protein is CASSIVRQPQHF.